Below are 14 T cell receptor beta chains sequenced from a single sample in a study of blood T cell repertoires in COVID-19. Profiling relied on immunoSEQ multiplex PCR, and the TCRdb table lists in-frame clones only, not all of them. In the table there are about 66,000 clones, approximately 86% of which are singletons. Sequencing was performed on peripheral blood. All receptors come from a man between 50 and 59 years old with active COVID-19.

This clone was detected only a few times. CDR3 nucleotides: TGTGCCAGCAGTCTTCAGGGGATCTCTGGAAACACCATATATTTT. It yields the protein CASSLQGISGNTIYF. The V call is TRBV3-1 (or the pseudogene TRBV3-2), the J call TRBJ1-3; perhaps TRBD1 as D (6 bases). This CDR3 comprises 15 residues. Germline V gene sequence: CDR1 LGHDT, CDR2 YNNKEL (reference sequence). The V end was cut by 6 bases, the J end by 0 bases, with 12 bases between.

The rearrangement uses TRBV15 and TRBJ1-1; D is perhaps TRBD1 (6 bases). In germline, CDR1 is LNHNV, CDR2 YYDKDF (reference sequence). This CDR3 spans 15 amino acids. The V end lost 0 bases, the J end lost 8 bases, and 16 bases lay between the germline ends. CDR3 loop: CATSRDRGGALEAFF. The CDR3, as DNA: TGTGCCACCAGCAGAGATCGAGGGGGGGCTCTCGAAGCTTTCTTT.

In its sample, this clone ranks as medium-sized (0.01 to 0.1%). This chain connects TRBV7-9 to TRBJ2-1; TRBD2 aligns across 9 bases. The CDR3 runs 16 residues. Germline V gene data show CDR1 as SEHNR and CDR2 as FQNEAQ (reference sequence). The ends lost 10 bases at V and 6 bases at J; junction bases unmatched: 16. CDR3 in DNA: TGTGCCACCTACCGTAGGGGGGCGGGAGGGCCCAATGAGCAGTTCTTC. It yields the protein CATYRRGAGGPNEQFF.

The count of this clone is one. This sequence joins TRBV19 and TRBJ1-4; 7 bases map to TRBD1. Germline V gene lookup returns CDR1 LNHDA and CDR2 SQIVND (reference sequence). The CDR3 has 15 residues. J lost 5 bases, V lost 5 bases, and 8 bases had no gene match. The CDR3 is CASSLGTVRNEKLFF. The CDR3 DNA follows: TGTGCCAGTAGTTTGGGGACAGTACGGAATGAAAAACTGTTTTTT.

CDR3 protein: CASSFWDWNYNEQFF. CDR3 sequence (DNA): TGTGCCAGCAGCTTCTGGGACTGGAACTACAATGAGCAGTTCTTC. The chain uses TRBV7-9 and TRBJ2-1; D may be TRBD2 (6 bases). This CDR3 contains 15 residues. Per the germline V gene, CDR1 is SEHNR and CDR2 is FQNEAQ (reference sequence). Trimming pared 3 bases from V and 3 bases from J, leaving 12 bases between.

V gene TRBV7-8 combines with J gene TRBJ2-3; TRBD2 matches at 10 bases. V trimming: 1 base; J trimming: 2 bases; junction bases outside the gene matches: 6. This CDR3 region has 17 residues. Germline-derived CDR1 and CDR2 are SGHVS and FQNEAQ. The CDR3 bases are TGTGCCAGCAGCTTAGTTCCAGCGGGGGGGAACACAGATACGCAGTATTTT. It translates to CASSLVPAGGNTDTQYF.

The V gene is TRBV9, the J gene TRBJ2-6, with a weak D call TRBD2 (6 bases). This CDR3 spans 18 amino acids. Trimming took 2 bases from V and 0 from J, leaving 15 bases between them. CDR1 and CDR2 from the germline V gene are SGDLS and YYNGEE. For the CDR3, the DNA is TGTGCCAGCAGCGTCGGGGGAGCACTCCCCTCTGGGGCCAACGTCCTGACTTTC. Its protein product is CASSVGGALPSGANVLTF.

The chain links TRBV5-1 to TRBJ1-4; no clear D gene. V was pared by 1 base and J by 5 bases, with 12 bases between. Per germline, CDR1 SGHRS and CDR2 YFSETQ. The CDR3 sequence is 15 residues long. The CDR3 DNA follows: TGCGCCAGCAGCTTGTCGAGGATCGGAAATGAAAAACTGTTTTTT. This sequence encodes CASSLSRIGNEKLFF. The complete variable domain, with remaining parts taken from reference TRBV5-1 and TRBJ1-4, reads KAGVTQTPRYLIKTRGQQVTLSCSPISGHRSVSWYQQTPGQGLQFLFEYFSETQRNKGNFPGRFSGRQFSNSRSEMNVSTLELGDSALYLCASSLSRIGNEKLFFGSGTQLSVL.

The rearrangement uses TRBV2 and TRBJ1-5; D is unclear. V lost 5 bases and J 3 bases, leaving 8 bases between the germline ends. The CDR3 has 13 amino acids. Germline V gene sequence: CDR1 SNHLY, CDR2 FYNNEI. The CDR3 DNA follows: TGTGCCAGCAGTTTCCCCTCCAATCAGCCCCAGCATTTT. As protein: CASSFPSNQPQHF.

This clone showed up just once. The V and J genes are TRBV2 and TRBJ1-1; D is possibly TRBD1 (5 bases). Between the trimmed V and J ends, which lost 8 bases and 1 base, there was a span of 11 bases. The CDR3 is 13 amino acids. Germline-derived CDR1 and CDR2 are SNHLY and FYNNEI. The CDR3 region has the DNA TGTGCCAGCCCGAACGGGGGGAACACTGAAGCTTTCTTT. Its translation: CASPNGGNTEAFF.

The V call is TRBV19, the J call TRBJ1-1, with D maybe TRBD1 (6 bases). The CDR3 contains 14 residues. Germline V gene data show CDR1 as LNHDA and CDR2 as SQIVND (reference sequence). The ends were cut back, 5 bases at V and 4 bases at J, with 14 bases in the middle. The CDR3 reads CASSPNPGATEAFF. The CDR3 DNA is TGTGCCAGTAGTCCAAATCCAGGGGCCACTGAAGCTTTCTTT.

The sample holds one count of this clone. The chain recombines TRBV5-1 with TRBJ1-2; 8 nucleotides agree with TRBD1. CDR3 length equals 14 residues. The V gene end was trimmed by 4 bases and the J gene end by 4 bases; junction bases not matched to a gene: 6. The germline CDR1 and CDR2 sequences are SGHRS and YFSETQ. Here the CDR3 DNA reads TGCGCCAGCAGCCCCGGGACAGGTGTCTATGGCTACACCTTC. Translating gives CASSPGTGVYGYTF.

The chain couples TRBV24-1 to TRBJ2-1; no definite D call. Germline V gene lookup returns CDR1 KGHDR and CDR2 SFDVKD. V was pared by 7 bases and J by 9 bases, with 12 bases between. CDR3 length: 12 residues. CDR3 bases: TGTGCCACCAGACCGTCCGGCGGTGAGCAGTTCTTC. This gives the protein CATRPSGGEQFF.

CDR3 residues: CASSLGTGGNNEQFF. CDR3 nucleotides: TGTGCCAGCAGCTTAGGTACAGGGGGCAACAATGAGCAGTTCTTC. The chain links TRBV11-3 to TRBJ2-1, with 9 bases that match TRBD1. The trim removed 1 base at V and 5 bases at J, leaving 3 bases unmatched. CDR3 size: 15 residues. The germline V gene has CDR1 SGHNT and CDR2 YENEEA.